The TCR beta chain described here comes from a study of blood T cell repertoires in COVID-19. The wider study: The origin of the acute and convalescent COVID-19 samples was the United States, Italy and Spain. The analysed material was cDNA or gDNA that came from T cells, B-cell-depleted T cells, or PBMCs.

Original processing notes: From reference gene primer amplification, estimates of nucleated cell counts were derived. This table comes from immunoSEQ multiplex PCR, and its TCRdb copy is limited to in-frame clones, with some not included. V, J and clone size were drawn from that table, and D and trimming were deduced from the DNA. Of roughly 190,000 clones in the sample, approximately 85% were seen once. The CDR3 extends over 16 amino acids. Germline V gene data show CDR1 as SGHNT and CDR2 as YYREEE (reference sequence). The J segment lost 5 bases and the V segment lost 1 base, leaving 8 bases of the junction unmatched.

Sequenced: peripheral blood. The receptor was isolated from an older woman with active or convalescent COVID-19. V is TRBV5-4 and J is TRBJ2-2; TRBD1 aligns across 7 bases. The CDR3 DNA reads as TGTGCCAGCAGCTTGAGGCAGGGGGTGAGGACCGGGGAGCTGTTTTTT. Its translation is CASSLRQGVRTGELFF.